Each of the 11 T cell receptor beta chains below was sequenced from the same sample in a study of shared clonotypes between healthy human individuals. Using immunoSEQ multiplex PCR, the repertoire was profiled, and TCRdb retains in-frame clones only, with some absent. The repertoire includes 2 million to 2.5 million clones, 85% to 95% of them detected once, and approximately 0.41% sits in the top ten. Sequencing was performed on naive CD4+ T cells from PBMCs. Noted subset: CD45RA+ positively selected. The receptors stem from a man younger than 35 in good health. Some clones in this sample may be carry-over from other donors' samples.

The J gene is TRBJ2-7, the V gene TRBV28; D gene ambiguous. Deletions cut 1 base from V and 2 bases from J, with 9 bases between. This CDR3 has 14 residues. Germline-derived CDR1 and CDR2 are MDHEN and SYDVKM. The CDR3 reads CASSLSSDTYEQYF. CDR3 bases: TGTGCCAGCAGTTTATCTTCGGATACCTACGAGCAGTACTTC.

This clone was counted a few times. The CDR3 nucleotides are TGCAGCGTTCCGGACAGGTCGAACACTGAAGCTTTCTTT. This encodes CSVPDRSNTEAFF. The chain employs TRBV29-1 and TRBJ1-1; 7 bases line up with TRBD1. CDR3 length: 13 amino acids. Germline V gene data show CDR1 as SQVTM and CDR2 as ANQGSEA. Trimming at V came to 5 bases and at J to 1 base, leaving 4 bases not matched to a gene.

The V gene is TRBV5-1, the J gene TRBJ2-5; the match to TRBD2 covers 12 bases. Germline lookup yields CDR1 SGHRS and CDR2 YFSETQ. The J segment lost 4 bases and the V segment lost 3 bases, leaving 7 bases of the junction unmatched. The CDR3 sequence is 16 residues long. The CDR3 reads CASSYRTSGTSETQYF. The CDR3 DNA reads TGCGCCAGCAGCTACCGGACTAGCGGGACGTCAGAGACCCAGTACTTC.

The count of this clone is one. The chain couples TRBV5-1 to TRBJ1-2; D may be TRBD1 (5 bases). This CDR3 has 13 amino acids. CDR1 is SGHRS and CDR2 is YFSETQ in the germline V gene. The V end was cut by 2 bases, the J end by 8 bases, with 13 bases between. CDR3 DNA sequence: TGCGCCAGCAGCTTTGTTGGGGCCCGGGGCTACACCTTC. It yields the protein CASSFVGARGYTF.

V usage is TRBV28 and J usage is TRBJ2-6; the D gene is possibly TRBD1 (5 bases). The length of the CDR3 is 16 residues. Trimming removed 3 bases at V and 2 bases at J, with 11 bases between. The germline CDR1 and CDR2 sequences are MDHEN and SYDVKM. The CDR3 is CASSFQLTAGANVLTF. CDR3 coding DNA: TGTGCCAGCAGTTTTCAGTTGACAGCTGGGGCCAACGTCCTGACTTTC.

The genes are TRBV13 and TRBJ2-4; TRBD2 matches 9 bases. CDR1 is PRHDT, CDR2 FYEKMQ, per germline (reference sequence). The junction had 4 bases not matched to a gene; V was cut back by 3 bases and J by 1 base. The CDR3 covers 16 residues. CDR3 residues: CASSFSGGGAKNIQYF. The CDR3 nucleotides are TGTGCCAGCAGCTTTAGCGGGGGAGGTGCCAAAAACATTCAGTACTTC.

CDR3 coding DNA: TGTGCCAGCAGTGATTTTCGGATCTCCCAACGGCGGGATGAAAAACTGTTTTTT. Translated: CASSDFRISQRRDEKLFF. The rearrangement links TRBV6-1 to TRBJ1-4, with D hard to call. The CDR3 has 18 residues. Germline V lookup: CDR1 MNHNS, CDR2 SASEGT. V was trimmed by 3 bases and J by 6 bases, leaving 23 bases between them.

This clone was detected only once. The V and J genes are TRBV9 and TRBJ2-5, with 8 bases that match TRBD2. CDR1 SGDLS and CDR2 YYNGEE come from the germline V gene. Trimming removed 4 bases from V and 1 base from J; junction bases left unmatched: 6. The CDR3 has 15 amino acids. This CDR3 is CASSLREGSQETQYF. The CDR3 region has the DNA TGTGCCAGCAGCCTCCGGGAGGGGTCCCAAGAGACCCAGTACTTC.

The gene calls are TRBV5-6 and TRBJ2-2, with D perhaps matching TRBD1 or TRBD2 (6 bases each). The CDR3 is 14 amino acids. Germline V gene lookup returns CDR1 SGHDT and CDR2 YYEEEE. V lost 4 bases, J lost 0 bases, and 7 bases lay in between. Here the CDR3 DNA reads TGTGCCAGCAGCAGGGGGGCGAACACCGGGGAGCTGTTTTTT. It specifies CASSRGANTGELFF. Looking up the rest from reference TRBV5-6 and TRBJ2-2 gives the full variable domain: DAGVTQSPTHLIKTRGQQVTLRCSPKSGHDTVSWYQQALGQGPQFIFQYYEEEERQRGNFPDRFSGHQFPNYSSELNVNALLLGDSALYLCASSRGANTGELFFGEGSRLTVL.

The chain carries TRBV18 and TRBJ1-5; a possible D gene is TRBD1 (6 bases). CDR1 and CDR2 from the germline V gene are KGHSH and LQKENI. CDR3 length: 15 residues. V lost 6 bases and J lost 4, with 16 bases in between. CDR3 region: CASSQMTGGNQPQHF. CDR3 bases: TGTGCCAGCTCCCAAATGACAGGCGGTAATCAGCCCCAGCATTTT. The full variable domain, with the rest looked up from reference TRBV18 and TRBJ1-5, is NAGVMQNPRHLVRRRGQEARLRCSPMKGHSHVYWYRQLPEEGLKFMVYLQKENIIDESGMPKERFSAEFPKEGPSILRIQQVVRGDSAAYFCASSQMTGGNQPQHFGDGTRLSIL.

The chain carries TRBV2 and TRBJ2-6; D remains unclear. This CDR3 is 15 amino acids long. Trimming shortened V by 5 bases and J by 0 bases, and 8 bases separated the two germline ends. CDR1 is SNHLY, CDR2 FYNNEI, per germline. The CDR3 spells CASSSEHSGANVLTF. The CDR3 nucleotides read TGTGCCAGCAGTTCGGAGCACTCTGGGGCCAACGTCCTGACTTTC.